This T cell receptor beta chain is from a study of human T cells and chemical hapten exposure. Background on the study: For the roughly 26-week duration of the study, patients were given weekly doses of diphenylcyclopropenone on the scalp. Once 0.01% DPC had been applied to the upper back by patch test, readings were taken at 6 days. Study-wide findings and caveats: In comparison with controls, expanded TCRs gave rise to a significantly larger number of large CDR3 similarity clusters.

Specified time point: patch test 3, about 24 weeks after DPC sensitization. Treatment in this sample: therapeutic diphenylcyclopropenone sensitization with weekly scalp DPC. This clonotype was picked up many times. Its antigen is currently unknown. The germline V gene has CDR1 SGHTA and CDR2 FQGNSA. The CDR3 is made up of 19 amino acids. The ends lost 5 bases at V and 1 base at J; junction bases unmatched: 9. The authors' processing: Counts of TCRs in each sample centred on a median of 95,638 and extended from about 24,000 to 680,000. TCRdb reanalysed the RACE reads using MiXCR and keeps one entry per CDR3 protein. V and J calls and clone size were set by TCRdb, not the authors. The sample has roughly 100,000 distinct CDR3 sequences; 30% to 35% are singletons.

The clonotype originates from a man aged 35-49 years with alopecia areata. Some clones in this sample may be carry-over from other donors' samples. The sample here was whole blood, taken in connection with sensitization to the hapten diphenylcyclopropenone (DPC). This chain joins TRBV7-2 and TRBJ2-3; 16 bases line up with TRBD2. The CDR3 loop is CASSIPGLAGGGGTDTQYF. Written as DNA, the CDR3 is TGTGCCAGCAGCATTCCGGGACTAGCGGGAGGGGGCGGCACAGATACGCAGTATTTT.